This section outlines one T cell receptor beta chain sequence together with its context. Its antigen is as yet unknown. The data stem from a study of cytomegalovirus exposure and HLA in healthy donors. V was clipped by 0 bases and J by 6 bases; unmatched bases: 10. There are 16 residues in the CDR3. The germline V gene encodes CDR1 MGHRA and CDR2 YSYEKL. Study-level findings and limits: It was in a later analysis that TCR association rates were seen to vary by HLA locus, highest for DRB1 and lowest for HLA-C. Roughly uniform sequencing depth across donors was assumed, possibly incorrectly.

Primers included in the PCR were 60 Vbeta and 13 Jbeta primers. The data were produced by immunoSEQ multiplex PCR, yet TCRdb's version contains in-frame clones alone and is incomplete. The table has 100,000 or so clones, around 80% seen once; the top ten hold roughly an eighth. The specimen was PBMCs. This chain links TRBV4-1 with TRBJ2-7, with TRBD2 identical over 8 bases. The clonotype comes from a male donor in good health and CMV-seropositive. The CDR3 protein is CASSQDGAGGVGEQYF. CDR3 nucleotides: TGCGCCAGCAGCCAAGATGGGGCGGGGGGCGTGGGCGAGCAGTACTTC.